The clone carrying this TCR beta chain occurred a few times. Its antigen is undetermined. This specimen belongs to a study of identical twins. The study, taken as a whole, reports: Invariant MAIT and iNKT cells are populations that could partly confound zero-insertion analyses. Rather than following the same donors, the conclusions depended on cross-sectional statistical analysis.

Unique molecular identifiers were present on cDNA, and template switching added a universal primer site. TCRdb independently ran MiXCR on the 5' RACE reads; one entry per CDR3 protein. Found here are around 340,000 distinct CDR3 sequences, roughly an eighth of them singletons; the top ten hold more than 6%. Only healthy Caucasians were included as donors. CDR3 length equals 16 residues. After removal of 4 bases from V and 3 bases from J, the junction contained 8 bases not matched to a gene. The V gene's germline CDR1 is MGHRA and CDR2 YSYEKL. The same sample was also used in a study of yellow fever vaccine responses in identical twins.

The V gene is TRBV4-1, the J gene TRBJ2-1; TRBD1 agrees at 8 bases. This TCR derives from a woman between 18 and 30 years old in good health. Material: CD8+ T cells sorted from blood. CDR3 in DNA: TGCGCCAGCAGCCCCCGGGGACAGGCTGTCTACAATGAGCAGTTCTTC. Translating gives CASSPRGQAVYNEQFF.